The rows below give T cell receptor beta chains drawn from one sample of a study of CD8+ T cells in alopecia areata. Only in-frame clones appear in the TCRdb table, and some are missing; sequencing was by immunoSEQ multiplex PCR. The data show roughly 100,000 clones, about nine tenths seen once. This specimen was CD8+ T cells sorted from blood, taken between weeks 30 and 35, from a patient treated with tofacitinib. All receptors come from a human donor with alopecia areata. The CDR3 runs from the conserved cysteine through the conserved F or W. Expanded clones are given a class, and other clones once, few, many or no size at all.

CDR3	V	J	size
CASSSPGLDTDTQYF	TRBV7-2	TRBJ2-3	.
CASSFGRNREQYF	TRBV27	TRBJ2-7	.
CASSVFDLTDNEQFF	TRBV9	TRBJ2-1	.
CSVTGTGVGETQYF	TRBV29-1	TRBJ2-5	.
CASSQEGGDRSPYEQYF	TRBV4-1	TRBJ2-7	.
CASSLFLATDTQYF	TRBV5-6	TRBJ2-3	once
CASSLGDGPAYEQYF	TRBV5-6	.	.
CASWDRGF	TRBV19	TRBJ1-1	.
CASSLEIWDILLHEQYF	TRBV7-2	TRBJ2-7	once
CASSLRDGPYEQYF	TRBV5-1	TRBJ2-7	once
CASRWTATGELFF	TRBV19	TRBJ2-2	.
CASSLGGGLEVFF	TRBV11-2	TRBJ1-1	.
CSVASVEAFF	TRBV29-1	TRBJ1-1	.
CASSDTSGGYNEQFF	TRBV5-4	TRBJ2-1	.
CSVDTPGQGMNTEAFF	TRBV29-1	TRBJ1-1	.
CASSFYGTGDSYEQYF	TRBV11-2	TRBJ2-7	.
CSVEDWQGIGYTF	TRBV29-1	TRBJ1-2	.
CASSLLATYEQYF	TRBV27	TRBJ2-7	.
CASSQWRVDRVFF	TRBV18	TRBJ1-1	.
CASSPAPTGFGYTF	TRBV27	TRBJ1-2	once
CASRAGVKQFF	TRBV27	TRBJ2-1	.
CASSLEAGGYDEQFF	TRBV27	TRBJ2-1	.
CASSMAQPYEQYF	TRBV19	TRBJ2-7	.
CASSLFGDLNTEAFF	TRBV27	TRBJ1-1	.
CASSETTNNEQFF	TRBV7-9	TRBJ2-1	.
CASSYGQGTSPLHF	TRBV6-5	TRBJ1-6	.
CASSLGDPDTQYF	TRBV5-6	TRBJ2-3	once
CASSSAYREHPYEQYF	TRBV11-2	TRBJ2-7	.
CASSYPDRGLNEQFF	TRBV7-9	TRBJ2-1	.
CASEGTLAGGRNEQFF	TRBV7-9	TRBJ2-1	.
CSVEYPGQGAYEQYF	TRBV29-1	TRBJ2-7	.
CASSERGRGSYNEQFF	TRBV25-1	TRBJ2-1	few
CSGSGTINEQFF	TRBV29-1	TRBJ2-1	.
CASSLGETTYEQYF	TRBV5-6	TRBJ2-7	.
CASSLKSGTGEETQYF	TRBV5-5	TRBJ2-5	few
CASSVGQGNIQYF	TRBV9	TRBJ2-4	few
CASFGRGQYF	TRBV2	TRBJ2-7	.
CASSIQQGGSYEQYF	TRBV19	.	.
CASSEDGANTEAFF	TRBV6-1	TRBJ1-1	.
CASSEEWGYPTYEQYF	TRBV6-1	TRBJ2-7	once
CASSSGTSGYNEQFF	TRBV27	TRBJ2-1	.
CASTQLAGGKETQYF	TRBV6-1	TRBJ2-5	.
CASGAWGTAYNEQFF	TRBV7-9	TRBJ2-1	.
CASSQETEETQYF	TRBV4-1	TRBJ2-5	.
CASLPTPRIGNQPQHF	TRBV19	TRBJ1-5	once
CASSFFGAGSRATTGELFF	TRBV7-2	TRBJ2-2	.